This entry lists 23 T cell receptor beta chains sequenced from one sample in a study of T-cell reconstitution after alpha-beta-depleted transplantation in children. Preparing the TCRbeta library involved the use of unique molecular identifiers. A single record per CDR3 protein comes from TCRdb applying MiXCR to the PCR reads. Among 750,000 to 950,000 distinct CDR3 sequences listed, approximately 15% were seen once. This material consisted of PBMCs, mostly from graft donor cells, taken 360 days after TCRalphabeta/CD19-depleted stem cell transplant. The origin of the receptors is a male patient younger than 18 who had a stem cell transplant for acute lymphoblastic leukemia, so the T cells may come from the graft donor.

This clonotype has just a few counts. The chain uses TRBV7-6 and TRBJ2-7; no clear D gene. Germline V gene sequence: CDR1 SGHVS, CDR2 FNYEAQ. The germline V and J ends were trimmed by 5 bases and 2 bases, with 10 bases remaining between them. The CDR3 loop spans 13 amino acids. The CDR3 nucleotides are TGTGCCAGCAGCCCCCACGACACCTACGAGCAGTACTTC. It yields the protein CASSPHDTYEQYF.

This clonotype was counted only a few times. V usage is TRBV29-1 and J usage is TRBJ1-2, with D maybe TRBD1 (6 bases). Between the trimmed V and J ends, which lost 4 bases and 5 bases, there was a span of 20 bases. CDR3 length: 15 amino acids. Per germline, CDR1 SQVTM and CDR2 ANQGSEA. CDR3 DNA sequence: TGCAGCGTTGTGTTCCGGACAGTAACCTTTTATGGCTACACCTTC. It is translated as CSVVFRTVTFYGYTF. Full variable domain (remainder filled in from reference TRBV29-1 and TRBJ1-2): SAVISQKPSRDICQRGTSLTIQCQVDSQVTMMFWYRQQPGQSLTLIATANQGSEATYESGFVIDKFPISRPNLTFSTLTVSNMSPEDSSIYLCSVVFRTVTFYGYTFGSGTRLTVV.

There are many counts of this clonotype. The chain joins TRBV12-3 or TRBV12-4 to TRBJ1-6; 7 bases agree with TRBD1. The CDR3 sequence is 14 residues long. V lost 3 bases, J lost 6 bases, and 2 bases stayed unmatched. In DNA form, the CDR3 reads TGTGCCAGCAGTTTGGGACAGCCTAATTCACCCCTCCACTTT. Its protein product is CASSLGQPNSPLHF.

The gene calls are TRBV18 and TRBJ2-1; D is uncertain. V shed 2 bases and J shed 0 bases, with 11 bases lying between them. The CDR3 is 16 residues long. Germline V gives CDR1 KGHSH, CDR2 LQKENI. The CDR3 protein is CASSPIELSSYNEQFF. The CDR3 nucleotides read TGTGCCAGCTCACCAATAGAACTGAGCTCCTACAATGAGCAGTTCTTC.

This clonotype was seen a few times. J is TRBJ2-1 and V is TRBV24-1; 8 nucleotides agree with TRBD2. Per the germline V gene, CDR1 is KGHDR and CDR2 is SFDVKD. V lost 3 bases, J lost 2 bases, and 2 bases stayed unmatched. The CDR3 contains 15 residues. The CDR3 DNA sequence: TGTGCCACCAGTGATAAGCGGGGGACCTACAATGAGCAGTTCTTC. The encoded protein is CATSDKRGTYNEQFF.

This chain links TRBV4-2 with TRBJ2-7, with a weak D call TRBD2 (6 bases). CDR1 LGHNA and CDR2 YNFKEQ come from the germline V gene. V was trimmed by 0 bases and J by 4 bases, leaving 13 bases between them. This CDR3 spans 15 amino acids. CDR3 in amino acids: CASSQDNTGGYEQYF. In DNA form, the CDR3 reads TGTGCCAGCAGCCAAGATAATACTGGGGGGTACGAGCAGTACTTC.

The table lists this clonotype with a few counts. This chain links TRBV6-4 with TRBJ2-3; the match to TRBD2 covers 7 bases. V dropped 0 bases and J dropped 4; count of bases not matched to a gene: 4. Germline CDR1 reads MRHNA; CDR2 reads SNTAGT. CDR3 length: 15 amino acids. The CDR3 reads CASSDSIGLADTQYF. CDR3 sequence (DNA): TGTGCCAGCAGTGACTCGATCGGACTAGCAGATACGCAGTATTTT.

The chain couples TRBV7-9 to TRBJ2-7, with 9 bases aligning to TRBD2. The germline V gene has CDR1 SEHNR and CDR2 FQNEAQ (reference sequence). V gave up 5 bases and J gave up 0 bases; unmatched junction bases: 8. The CDR3 sequence is 16 residues long. CDR3 in amino acids: CASSPPLAGNSYEQYF. As DNA, the CDR3 is TGTGCCAGCAGCCCCCCCCTAGCGGGGAACTCCTACGAGCAGTACTTC.

In its sample, this clonotype was seen a few times. The gene calls are TRBV11-2 and TRBJ1-1; the D is unclear. The germline CDR1 and CDR2 sequences are SGHAT and FQNNGV. The CDR3 runs 15 residues. Trimming cost V 2 bases and J 0 bases, with 10 bases left between them. The CDR3 loop reads CASSLSTALNTEAFF. CDR3 bases: TGTGCCAGCAGCTTATCGACCGCGCTGAACACTGAAGCTTTCTTT.

There are a few counts of this clonotype. The genes are TRBV25-1 and TRBJ2-1; no clear D. Germline lookup yields CDR1 MGHDK and CDR2 SYGVNS. This CDR3 is 14 amino acids long. Deletions cut 3 bases from V and 0 bases from J, with 6 bases between. For the CDR3, the DNA is TGTGCCAGCAGTGAGATATTCTCCTACAATGAGCAGTTCTTC. Translation gives CASSEIFSYNEQFF.

This clonotype was recorded a few times. The chain couples TRBV7-9 to TRBJ1-2; 7 bases align to TRBD1. Per germline, CDR1 SEHNR and CDR2 FQNEAQ (reference sequence). The junction had 4 bases not matched to a gene; V was cut back by 0 bases and J by 0 bases. The CDR3 has 16 amino acids. In DNA form, the CDR3 reads TGTGCCAGCAGCTTAGCATACAGGGGCTCTAACTATGGCTACACCTTC. Translation gives CASSLAYRGSNYGYTF.

This clonotype has a handful of counts. The chain has TRBV4-2 and TRBJ2-7; no clear D gene. Germline V gives CDR1 LGHNA, CDR2 YNFKEQ. CDR3 length equals 14 residues. V lost 3 bases to trimming and J lost 0 bases, with 9 bases between them. CDR3 amino acids: CASSQTYSSYEQYF. The CDR3 nucleotides are TGTGCCAGCAGCCAGACGTATAGCTCCTACGAGCAGTACTTC.

V and J are TRBV2 and TRBJ2-7, with D possibly being TRBD1 or TRBD2 (5 bases each). This CDR3 has 12 residues. Trimming left V 6 bases short and J 7 bases short, with 13 bases between. Germline loops: CDR1 SNHLY, CDR2 FYNNEI. The chain's CDR3 is CASREGPVEQYF. DNA of the CDR3: TGTGCCAGCAGAGAGGGACCGGTGGAGCAGTACTTC.

This clonotype was detected a few times. The chain recombines TRBV20-1 with TRBJ2-7; 8 nucleotides match TRBD2. After removal of 6 bases from V and 6 bases from J, the junction contained 19 bases not matched to a gene. The CDR3 runs to 16 residues. Per the germline V gene, CDR1 is DFQATT and CDR2 is SNEGSKA (reference sequence). CDR3 region: CSARFWSGSGEGEQYF. DNA of the CDR3: TGCAGTGCCAGGTTTTGGAGCGGGAGTGGTGAGGGCGAGCAGTACTTC.

Many counts were recorded for this clonotype. J is TRBJ2-3 and V is TRBV5-1; TRBD1 might be the D (6 bases). This CDR3 comprises 13 residues. Germline V gives CDR1 SGHRS, CDR2 YFSETQ. V was cut by 4 bases and J by 4 bases, with 10 bases left in between. CDR3 loop: CASSINRADTQYF. CDR3 in DNA: TGCGCCAGCAGCATTAACAGGGCAGATACGCAGTATTTT.

The chain is built from TRBV19 and TRBJ2-2, with 7 bases aligning to TRBD1. CDR3 size: 14 residues. With 10 bases clipped from V and 8 bases from J, the junction kept 13 bases outside the gene matches. The germline gives CDR1 LNHDA, CDR2 SQIVND (reference sequence). The CDR3 nucleotides are TGTGCCACAGATCGACAGGGCGTGAAGGGGGAGCTGTTTTTT. As protein: CATDRQGVKGELFF.

The genes are TRBV12-3 or TRBV12-4 and TRBJ2-7, with TRBD2 identical over 11 bases. The J segment lost 3 bases and the V segment lost 7 bases, leaving 8 bases of the junction unmatched. This CDR3 spans 15 amino acids. The CDR3 is CASKVTSGSYYEQYF. CDR3 DNA: TGTGCCAGCAAAGTTACTAGCGGGAGCTACTACGAGCAGTACTTC.

V and J are TRBV24-1 and TRBJ2-7; no definite D call. The germline V and J ends were trimmed by 9 bases and 4 bases, with 15 bases remaining between them. The germline V gene has CDR1 KGHDR and CDR2 SFDVKD. The CDR3 sequence is 13 residues long. The CDR3 bases are TGTGCCACCTCGGGCTCAATCTCATACGAGCAGTACTTC. Its translation is CATSGSISYEQYF.

The J gene is TRBJ1-2, the V gene TRBV20-1; TRBD1 aligns across 9 bases. Germline V CDR1 and CDR2: DFQATT, SNEGSKA (reference sequence). The CDR3 totals 13 residues. Trimming at V came to 4 bases and at J to 8 bases, leaving 8 bases not matched to a gene. Here the CDR3 DNA reads TGCAGTGCTATTTCCGGGACAGGGCTGGGCTACACCTTC. Translated: CSAISGTGLGYTF.

This clonotype was recorded a few times. The chain employs TRBV2 and TRBJ1-1; 7 bases line up with TRBD1. The V gene's germline CDR1 is SNHLY and CDR2 FYNNEI. V dropped 4 bases and J dropped 4; count of bases not matched to a gene: 3. The CDR3 totals 13 residues. DNA for the CDR3: TGTGCCAGCAGTGCCCAGGGGGTCACTGAAGCTTTCTTT. As protein: CASSAQGVTEAFF.

There are a few counts of this clonotype. The V and J genes are TRBV29-1 and TRBJ2-3; D is possibly TRBD1 (6 bases). Trimming cost V 1 base and J 5 bases, with 19 bases left between them. This CDR3 has 16 amino acids. The germline CDR1 and CDR2 sequences are SQVTM and ANQGSEA. The CDR3 protein is CSVEGWNRDRGDTQYF. The DNA for the CDR3 is TGCAGCGTTGAAGGGTGGAACAGGGACCGGGGAGATACGCAGTATTTT.

This chain joins TRBV4-1 and TRBJ2-5; 13 bases fit TRBD2. Germline-derived CDR1 and CDR2 are MGHRA and YSYEKL. The CDR3 has 21 amino acids. The V segment lost 0 bases and the J segment 1 base; nucleotides outside the gene matches: 14. The CDR3 is CASSQEVGLAGAISFQETQYF. CDR3 sequence (DNA): TGCGCCAGCAGCCAAGAAGTCGGACTAGCGGGAGCCATATCCTTCCAAGAGACCCAGTACTTC.

This clonotype came up once. CDR3 sequence (DNA): TGTGCCAGCAGCTCCATTGGGGGAGGCCCAAAGGGTCCTATATCCTACAATGAGCAGTTCTTC. Its protein product is CASSSIGGGPKGPISYNEQFF. The genes are TRBV11-2 and TRBJ2-1; tentatively, D is TRBD2 (6 bases). The V end was cut by 4 bases, the J end by 1 base, with 29 bases between. Germline assignment: CDR1 SGHAT and CDR2 FQNNGV. The CDR3 sequence is 21 residues long.